These T cell receptor beta chains were read from a single sample in a study of blood T cells in healthy people across ages. One entry per CDR3 protein, called by TCRdb with MiXCR from the 5' RACE reads. Of 800,000 to 950,000 distinct CDR3 sequences in the sample, 25% to 30% were seen once. Separately, the same data were catalogued under a study of T cells of mothers and their children.

The specimen sequenced was blood. Receptor source: a woman aged 40 to 50 in good health. The CDR3 runs from the conserved cysteine through the conserved F or W. The order of the fields is D gene, J gene, clone size, V gene, CDR3 protein, CDR3 DNA. A D gene is named only where the DNA matches it firmly. Clone size is stated in some rows and not others, as once, few, many or a class when expanded.

>.|TRBJ2-5|.|TRBV29-1
CSVEESQETQYF
TGCAGCGTTGAGGAGTCCCAAGAGACCCAGTACTTC
>.|TRBJ2-1|few|TRBV7-2
CASSSRFTANNEQFF
TGTGCCAGCAGCTCAAGGTTTACAGCTAACAATGAGCAGTTCTTC
>.|TRBJ2-2|.|TRBV20-1
CSASGFANTGELFF
TGCAGTGCTAGCGGGTTCGCGAACACCGGGGAGCTGTTTTTT
>.|TRBJ1-5|.|TRBV7-9
CASSLFDQPQHF
TGTGCCAGCAGCTTATTTGATCAGCCCCAGCATTTT
>.|TRBJ1-2|few|TRBV6-2/TRBV6-3
CASSYPTGYTF
TGTGCCAGCAGTTACCCGACAGGCTACACCTTC
>.|TRBJ1-1|few|TRBV27
CASRTGLNTEAFF
TGTGCCAGCCGAACAGGGCTGAACACTGAAGCTTTCTTT
>.|TRBJ2-3|many|TRBV29-1
CSVDWAGRTDTQYF
TGCAGCGTTGATTGGGCAGGGCGCACAGATACGCAGTATTTT
>.|TRBJ2-7|once|TRBV6-6
CASSSPTAYEQYF
TGTGCCAGCAGTTCACCGACCGCCTACGAGCAGTACTTC
>.|TRBJ1-2|.|TRBV5-1
CASSYIPRDANYGYTF
TGCGCCAGCAGCTACATTCCCCGGGACGCCAACTATGGCTACACCTTC
>.|TRBJ1-1|once|TRBV3-1
CASSQEGFEAFF
TGTGCCAGCAGCCAAGAAGGTTTTGAAGCTTTCTTT
>.|TRBJ1-2|many|TRBV6-2/TRBV6-3
CASSYQDGPYGYTF
TGTGCCAGCAGTTACCAGGACGGCCCCTATGGCTACACCTTC
>.|TRBJ2-3|.|TRBV9
CASNVVSGEDTQYF
TGTGCCAGCAACGTAGTTTCAGGGGAAGATACGCAGTATTTT
>.|TRBJ2-1|.|TRBV7-8
CASSLRWGVPYNEQFF
TGTGCCAGCAGCTTAAGGTGGGGGGTTCCCTACAATGAGCAGTTCTTC
>.|TRBJ2-3|.|TRBV12-3/TRBV12-4
CASSSLLAVPTDTQYF
TGTGCCAGCAGTAGCTTACTAGCAGTCCCCACAGATACGCAGTATTTT
>.|TRBJ1-1|once|TRBV3-1
CASSPEMGGQFGTEAFF
TGTGCCAGCAGCCCAGAGATGGGGGGGCAATTTGGCACTGAAGCTTTCTTT
>.|TRBJ1-5|once|TRBV6-5
CASRPVPSYSNQPQHF
TGTGCCAGCAGGCCAGTGCCCAGTTATAGCAATCAGCCCCAGCATTTT
>.|TRBJ2-6|few|TRBV18
CASSPSSGQTSGANVLTF
TGTGCCAGCTCACCATCATCGGGACAAACCTCTGGGGCCAACGTCCTGACTTTC
>TRBD2|TRBJ2-7|many|TRBV7-2
CASSLTSELPTYEQYF
TGTGCCAGCAGCTTAACTAGCGAACTCCCCACCTACGAGCAGTACTTC
>TRBD1|TRBJ2-5|many|TRBV6-5
CASRRDRGEPQYF
TGTGCCAGCAGACGCGACAGGGGGGAGCCCCAGTACTTC
>.|TRBJ1-5|.|TRBV12-3/TRBV12-4
CASSLLYGNQPQHF
TGTGCCAGCAGTTTGCTTTACGGAAATCAGCCCCAGCATTTT
>.|TRBJ2-4|few|TRBV4-2
CASSQDGRVAKNIQYF
TGTGCCAGCAGCCAAGATGGACGGGTAGCCAAAAACATTCAGTACTTC
>.|TRBJ1-1|few|TRBV28
CASSPATDEAFF
TGTGCCAGCAGCCCAGCGACTGACGAAGCTTTCTTT
>.|TRBJ1-4|once|TRBV29-1
CSVEEGSGEKLFF
TGCAGCGTTGAAGAGGGATCGGGTGAAAAACTGTTTTTT
>.|TRBJ1-2|.|TRBV7-2
CASSDGGGAYGYTF
TGTGCCAGCAGCGACGGGGGAGGCGCCTATGGCTACACCTTC
>.|TRBJ1-3|.|TRBV7-2
CASSLAGRQAGNTIYF
TGTGCCAGCAGCTTAGCTGGCAGGCAGGCAGGAAACACCATATATTTT
>TRBD1|TRBJ2-1|.|TRBV7-9
CASSPTTGGDHYNEQFF
TGTGCCAGCAGCCCCACTACAGGGGGCGATCACTACAATGAGCAGTTCTTC
>.|TRBJ1-2|few|TRBV5-6
CASRARGLQDYGYTF
TGTGCCAGCAGGGCCAGGGGCCTGCAGGACTATGGCTACACCTTC
>TRBD2|TRBJ2-5|.|TRBV7-2
CASSSGLAGGPRETQYF
TGTGCCAGCAGCTCGGGACTAGCGGGGGGGCCGCGGGAGACCCAGTACTTC
>.|TRBJ2-3|.|TRBV7-2
CAGARGGAIDTQYF
TGTGCCGGCGCGCGTGGGGGGGCGATAGATACGCAGTATTTT
>.|TRBJ1-2|many|TRBV20-1
CSATSSNAGYGYTF
TGCAGTGCTACGTCCTCGAATGCGGGCTATGGCTACACCTTC
>TRBD1|TRBJ2-3|.|TRBV10-3
CAISDLGQDRDTQYF
TGTGCCATCAGTGACCTAGGACAGGACAGAGATACGCAGTATTTT
>.|TRBJ1-2|.|TRBV14
CASSQGGAIEYGYTF
TGTGCCAGCAGCCAAGGGGGGGCAATTGAATATGGCTACACCTTC
>.|TRBJ1-4|.|TRBV15
CATSRETNEKLFF
TGTGCCACCAGCAGAGAAACTAATGAAAAACTGTTTTTT
>TRBD2|TRBJ2-7|many|TRBV6-2/TRBV6-3
CASTPGTSGFSYEQYF
TGTGCCAGCACCCCGGGGACTAGCGGATTCTCCTACGAGCAGTACTTC
>TRBD1|TRBJ2-7|.|TRBV11-2
CASSLVGIGRGYEQYF
TGTGCCAGCAGCTTAGTAGGCATAGGCAGGGGGTACGAGCAGTACTTC
>.|TRBJ2-3|.|TRBV20-1
CSATSALGTDTQYF
TGCAGTGCTACCTCAGCGCTAGGCACAGATACGCAGTATTTT
>.|TRBJ2-7|few|TRBV9
CASSVGQGPFSYEQYF
TGTGCCAGCAGCGTAGGGCAGGGCCCCTTTTCCTACGAGCAGTACTTC
>TRBD1|TRBJ1-2|.|TRBV28
CASSVETGYYGYTF
TGTGCCAGCAGCGTCGAGACAGGGTACTATGGCTACACCTTC